A selection of T cell receptor beta chains follows, all from one sample in a study of early T cells in non-severe SARS-CoV-2 infection. In TCRdb, the 5' RACE reads were re-called with MiXCR into one record per CDR3 protein. The sample includes roughly 80,000 distinct CDR3 sequences, around 10% of them seen just once. The sequencing used whole blood, collected at baseline. The receptors were gathered from an adult who was a healthcare worker with PCR-confirmed SARS-CoV-2 infection or an uninfected control (not recorded which). Both conserved end residues are part of each CDR3. D genes are given only for firm matches. Clone size is not always given. Where it is, it says once, few, many or a class for expanded clones.

clone size	V gene	D gene	CDR3 length	J gene	CDR3 protein	CDR3 DNA
few	TRBV7-2	NA	13	TRBJ1-5	CASSQRQNQPQHF	TGTGCCAGCAGTCAGAGACAGAATCAGCCCCAGCATTTT
NA	TRBV18	TRBD2	16	TRBJ2-2	CASSPATGGPTGELFF	TGTGCCAGCTCACCAGCCACGGGGGGGCCCACCGGGGAGCTGTTTTTT
NA	TRBV2	NA	13	TRBJ2-7	CASSVDLMTEQYF	TGTGCCAGCAGTGTGGATTTAATGACCGAGCAGTACTTC
NA	TRBV13	NA	15	TRBJ2-7	CASSVQGGRSYEQYF	TGTGCCAGCAGCGTACAGGGGGGGAGGTCCTACGAGCAGTACTTC
NA	TRBV5-6	TRBD2	16	TRBJ2-3	CASSLVSASGTDTQYF	TGTGCCAGCAGCTTGGTTTCGGCTAGCGGTACAGATACGCAGTATTTT
NA	TRBV29-1	NA	12	TRBJ1-1	CSVRRGDTEAFF	TGCAGCGTTCGACGGGGGGACACTGAAGCTTTCTTT
few	TRBV5-1	NA	15	TRBJ1-2	CASAQATTPNYGYTF	TGCGCCAGCGCCCAGGCAACTACTCCTAACTATGGCTACACCTTC
many	TRBV10-3	TRBD2	15	TRBJ2-3	CAISDSGGPADTQYF	TGTGCCATCAGCGATAGCGGGGGGCCGGCAGATACGCAGTATTTT
NA	TRBV5-1	NA	14	TRBJ1-1	CASSPPGGRTEAFF	TGCGCCAGCAGCCCCCCCGGGGGGAGGACTGAAGCTTTCTTT
few	TRBV13	NA	15	TRBJ1-2	CASSLDLGPFGGYTF	TGTGCCAGCAGCTTAGATCTGGGACCCTTCGGGGGCTACACCTTC
few	TRBV29-1	NA	13	TRBJ1-2	CSVGGGPNYGYTF	TGCAGCGTTGGAGGAGGGCCCAACTATGGCTACACCTTC
NA	TRBV10-3	NA	13	TRBJ1-2	CAISPQGNYGYTF	TGTGCCATCAGTCCACAGGGAAACTATGGCTACACCTTC
NA	TRBV12-3/TRBV12-4	NA	11	TRBJ1-1	CASSLGYEAFF	TGTGCCAGCAGCCTTGGTTACGAAGCTTTCTTT
many	TRBV7-3	NA	19	TRBJ1-6	CASSLLTSTGRRPNSPLHF	TGTGCCAGCAGCTTACTGACGAGCACAGGGCGTCGGCCTAATTCACCCCTCCACTTT
many	TRBV2	NA	14	TRBJ1-6	CASSDAGYDSPLHF	TGTGCCAGCAGTGACGCAGGGTACGATTCACCCCTCCACTTT
few	TRBV6-6	TRBD2	15	TRBJ2-2	CASSLSGGPSGELFF	TGTGCCAGCAGCCTTAGCGGGGGACCATCCGGGGAGCTGTTTTTT
many	TRBV7-9	NA	15	TRBJ1-2	CASSLSSPGFYGYTF	TGTGCCAGCAGCTTATCATCCCCGGGCTTCTATGGCTACACCTTC
NA	TRBV29-1	NA	13	TRBJ2-3	CSVDLDLTDTQYF	TGCAGCGTTGACTTGGATCTCACAGATACGCAGTATTTT
NA	TRBV6-5	TRBD2	13	TRBJ2-3	CASKPGGTYTQYF	TGTGCCAGCAAACCGGGAGGCACATATACGCAGTATTTT
NA	TRBV30	NA	13	TRBJ1-3	CAWDRVAGNTIYF	TGTGCCTGGGACCGGGTCGCTGGAAACACCATATATTTT
NA	TRBV20-1	NA	12	TRBJ1-1	CSALSGNTEAFF	TGCAGTGCATTGTCGGGGAACACTGAAGCTTTCTTT
few	TRBV7-6	NA	13	TRBJ2-1	CASSPLRYNEQFF	TGTGCCAGCAGCCCCCTCCGCTACAATGAGCAGTTCTTC